This T cell receptor beta chain stems from a study of radiation and T cells in renal cell carcinoma. With respect to this clone: Its antigen is still unknown.

Findings of the study overall: Baseline intratumoral clonotype presence is unknown without pretreatment biopsies.

The data were produced by immunoSEQ multiplex PCR, yet TCRdb's version contains in-frame clones alone and is incomplete. The repertoire holds some 81,000 clones, with 89% as singletons. The sample's time point: blood 4 weeks post-SBRT, at nephrectomy. The treatment: 15 Gy SBRT to primary tumor, nephrectomy 4 weeks later. Blood was sampled at baseline, 2 weeks and 4 weeks after SBRT. The tumor was a clear cell renal cell carcinoma. The sequence came from a woman in her 70s with renal cell carcinoma. The sequencing used blood, collected from a patient whose treatment included radiotherapy and nephrectomy.

The CDR3 DNA reads TGTGCCAGCAGCTTAGACGCCCAGGGTTTTTCCTACGAGCAGTACTTC. This gives the protein CASSLDAQGFSYEQYF. The chain recombines TRBV11-2 with TRBJ2-7; possible D gene TRBD1, 5 bases. CDR3 length equals 16 residues. The germline V gene encodes CDR1 SGHAT and CDR2 FQNNGV. Between the trimmed V and J ends, which lost 0 bases and 1 base, there was a span of 13 bases.